This TCR beta chain stems from a study of cytomegalovirus exposure and HLA in healthy donors. Primers for the PCR totalled 60 Vbeta and 13 Jbeta. In the original workflow: In a later analysis, tens of millions of unique TCR beta chains included roughly 11 million shared by two or more donors. Repertoires were generated with immunoSEQ multiplex PCR, while TCRdb's copy carries only in-frame clones and drops some. Clonal size and the V and J genes are those of that table, whereas D and trimming came from the DNA. The sample lists just over 150,000 clones, 65% to 85% occurring once. Study-level points and caveats: Previous analysis showed most TCR beta V segments were productive about 90% or about 30% of the time.

Regarding this clone: What it binds is unknown.

The ends were cut back, 0 bases at V and 0 bases at J, with 6 bases in the middle. The CDR3 sequence is 14 residues long. CDR1 is KGHSH and CDR2 is LQKENI in the germline V gene. This chain uses TRBV18 with TRBJ2-7; no reliable D call. Sequences were obtained from PBMCs. This TCR was sampled from a male donor in good health and CMV-seropositive. This chain's CDR3 is CASSPPASSYEQYF. Written as DNA, the CDR3 is TGTGCCAGCTCACCACCGGCTTCCTCCTACGAGCAGTACTTC.